The following is a T cell receptor (beta chain) sequence with its context. No antigen is known for it. Assay used: immunoSEQ multiplex PCR; TCRdb lists only in-frame clones, some missing. The table includes some 1 million clones, 65% to 75% detected once. This entry is derived from a study of shared clonotypes between healthy human individuals. General study findings and limits: Memory subsets had estimated richness that was generally smaller than that of naive subsets. Enrolling few donors narrowed the genetic and exposure-history diversity that was represented. The sole specimen, blood, was sampled, and tissue repertoires likely differ.

The source is a man younger than 30 in good health. Material: memory CD4+ T cells sorted from blood. The sample's subset: CD45RA-negative fraction.

CDR3 nucleotide sequence: TGTGCCAGCAGTGAAGAAGGCAGGGGAAGGGAGACCCAGTACTTC. It yields the protein CASSEEGRGRETQYF. The chain uses TRBV2 and TRBJ2-5, with D perhaps TRBD1 (6 bases). Trimming removed 1 base at V and 5 bases at J, with 14 bases between. CDR1 and CDR2 from the germline V gene are SNHLY and FYNNEI. The CDR3 consists of 15 residues. The full variable domain, completed using reference TRBV2 and TRBJ2-5, is EPEVTQTPSHQVTQMGQEVILRCVPISNHLYFYWYRQILGQKVEFLVSFYNNEISEKSEIFDDQFSVERPDGSNFTLKIRSTKLEDSAMYFCASSEEGRGRETQYFGPGTRLLVL.